A single sample gave rise to the 25 T cell receptor beta chains below, sequenced in a study of T cell clonality in common variable immunodeficiency. Sequencing was performed with immunoSEQ multiplex PCR; in TCRdb, only in-frame clones are kept and a portion is missing. Altogether 57,000 or so clones were found in the sample, and no singletons occur. Sequenced input: peripheral blood mononuclear cells. The receptors shown here come from a person between 18 and 75 years old in good health.

This clone came up many times. The read comes to an end 3 residues before the CDR3 does, leaving the germline J gene to fill in the end. The rearrangement links TRBV16 to TRBJ2-7, with D possibly being TRBD2 (6 bases). The CDR3 is made up of 15 amino acids. Germline V gene lookup returns CDR1 KGHSY and CDR2 FQNENV. V was shortened by 0 bases and J by 2 bases, with 11 bases between the two germline ends. The sequenced part of the CDR3 DNA is TGTGCCAGCAGCCAATCGTGGGACTCCACCTACGAG. Encoded protein: CASSQSWDSTYE. The whole CDR3 protein is CASSQSWDSTYEQYF.

This clone was observed at least ten times. Read sequence stops 3 residues before the CDR3 end, and the germline J gene provides the missing end. V is TRBV5-1 and J is TRBJ2-2; 13 bases line up with TRBD2. Germline V gene sequence: CDR1 SGHRS, CDR2 YFSETQ. The CDR3 contains 15 residues. CDR3 bases read: TGCGCCAGCAGCCCCGACGGGACTAGCGGGATAACG. Residues: CASSPDGTSGIT. The full CDR3 protein reads CASSPDGTSGITLFF.

This clone was seen many times. The CDR3 end lies 3 residues beyond the end of the read and is filled in from the germline J gene. This sequence joins TRBV2 and TRBJ2-1, with D possibly TRBD1 on 5 matching bases. Germline V gene sequence: CDR1 SNHLY, CDR2 FYNNEI. The CDR3 is made up of 14 amino acids. The ends were cut back, 8 bases at V and 5 bases at J, with 16 bases in the middle. CDR3 amino acids: CASHANLRDNEQFF. The part of the CDR3 DNA that was read is TGTGCCAGCCACGCGAACCTCAGGGACAATGAG.

This clone was seen repeatedly, ten times or more. The CDR3 is cut off 3 residues early in the read; its end comes from the germline J gene. The rearrangement joins TRBV5-1 to TRBJ2-7; TRBD1 matches 9 bases. There are 14 residues in the CDR3. Trimming cost V 2 bases and J 2 bases; bases outside gene matches: 2. The germline gives CDR1 SGHRS, CDR2 YFSETQ. CDR3 in amino acids: CASSFGQGTYEQYF. CDR3 bases read: TGCGCCAGCAGCTTTGGACAGGGGACCTACGAG.

This clone came up many times. The read stops 3 residues short of the end of the CDR3; the missing end is completed from the germline J gene. The J gene is TRBJ2-2, the V gene TRBV6-2 or TRBV6-3, with 9 bases identical to TRBD1. The V and J ends lost 6 bases and 5 bases, in that order; junction bases with no gene match: 4. CDR3 length: 14 residues. Germline V gives CDR1 MNHEY, CDR2 SVGEGT. CDR3 region: CASRPQGATGELFF. Incomplete CDR3 DNA: TGTGCCAGCAGGCCACAGGGGGCGACCGGGGAG.

This clone was observed at least ten times. The missing CDR3 end, 3 residues past where the read stops, is filled in from the germline J gene. The V and J genes are TRBV7-6 and TRBJ2-2; D is uncertain. Trimming took off 5 bases at V and 2 bases at J, with 9 bases between the two ends. Germline-derived CDR1 and CDR2 are SGHVS and FNYEAQ. This CDR3 contains 14 residues. The CDR3 bases that were read are TGTGCCAGCAGCCTCCTAGAAAACACCGGGGAG. This codes for CASSLLENTGE. The entire CDR3 protein reads CASSLLENTGELFF.

This clone was counted ten times or more. The read ends 3 residues early relative to the CDR3; the germline J gene fills the gap. The rearrangement uses TRBV18 and TRBJ2-1; 12 bases line up with TRBD2. CDR3 length equals 19 residues. The germline CDR1 and CDR2 sequences are KGHSH and LQKENI. J lost 3 bases, V lost 3 bases, and 12 bases had no gene match. Partial CDR3 DNA: TGTGCCAGCTCACCTTCTAGCGGGAGGGCCGTTTACTACTACAATGAG. Its translation: CASSPSSGRAVYYYNE. The CDR3, in full, reads CASSPSSGRAVYYYNEQFF. The full variable domain, in which reference TRBV18 and TRBJ2-1 provide the parts outside the CDR3, is NAGVMQNPRHLVRRRGQEARLRCSPMKGHSHVYWYRQLPEEGLKFMVYLQKENIIDESGMPKERFSAEFPKEGPSILRIQQVVRGDSAAYFCASSPSSGRAVYYYNEQFFGPGTRLTVL.

This clone was seen repeatedly, ten times or more. The read falls 3 residues short of the CDR3 end, and the missing part is taken from the germline J gene. This sequence joins TRBV10-3 and TRBJ2-1; D not certain. The CDR3 length is 14 residues. Germline CDR1 and CDR2: ENHRY and SYGVKD. Trimming removed 0 bases at V and 9 bases at J, with 12 bases between. CDR3 DNA, as far as it was read: TGTGCCATCAGTGAGTCCACTCCACAGTCTGAG. Residues: CAISESTPQSE. The CDR3 as a whole reads CAISESTPQSEQFF.

At least ten counts were recorded for this clone. Read sequence stops 3 residues before the CDR3 end, and the germline J gene provides the missing end. The rearrangement uses TRBV29-1 and TRBJ2-3; D is uncertain. V was cut by 4 bases and J by 3 bases, with 11 bases left in between. Germline CDR1 reads SQVTM; CDR2 reads ANQGSEA. There are 13 residues in the CDR3. CDR3 sequence: CSVGSRLTDTQYF. Partial CDR3 DNA: TGCAGCGTTGGCTCAAGACTGACAGATACG.

This clone was counted many times. The read ends 3 residues shy of where the CDR3 ends; the end is completed using the germline J gene. This chain joins TRBV7-2 and TRBJ2-5; 9 positions match TRBD2. This CDR3 spans 12 amino acids. Unmatched junction bases numbered 5, after V lost 10 bases and J lost 5 bases. The germline gives CDR1 SGHTA, CDR2 FQGNSA. CDR3 DNA (partial): TGTGCCACCGGTAGCGGGAGCGAGACC. The encoded protein is CATGSGSET. The full CDR3 is CATGSGSETQYF.

This clone was detected many times. Read coverage stops 3 residues before the CDR3 terminus; the germline J gene supplies the remainder. This sequence joins TRBV29-1 and TRBJ1-2; TRBD1 matches 11 bases. V dropped 4 bases and J dropped 0; count of bases not matched to a gene: 4. Germline CDR1 SQVTM, CDR2 ANQGSEA. The CDR3 has 15 amino acids. CDR3 residues: CSVGTGGSANYGYTF. The CDR3 bases that were read are TGCAGCGTTGGGACAGGGGGCTCTGCTAACTATGGC.

This clone was observed many times. The read is 3 residues too short to cover the CDR3 end, so that end is filled in from the germline J gene. J is TRBJ2-7 and V is TRBV20-1; a possible D gene is TRBD1 (5 bases). CDR3 size: 17 residues. Germline V gene lookup returns CDR1 DFQATT and CDR2 SNEGSKA (reference sequence). V dropped 0 bases and J dropped 0 bases, with 18 bases sitting between them. The CDR3 here is CSARDIRPRDSSYEQYF. The DNA read from the CDR3 is TGCAGTGCTAGAGACATCCGACCTAGAGACAGCTCCTACGAG.

This clone showed up many times. The CDR3 end is not reached by the read, which stops 3 residues before it; the germline J gene fills it in. The rearrangement links TRBV19 to TRBJ2-7, with 7 positions matching TRBD1. J lost 0 bases, V lost 4 bases, and 9 bases had no gene match. This CDR3 comprises 16 residues. The germline CDR1 and CDR2 sequences are LNHDA and SQIVND (reference sequence). The part of the CDR3 DNA that was read is TGTGCCAGTAGTACACCGGACAGGAGCAACTCCTACGAG. It is translated as CASSTPDRSNSYE. The CDR3 in full is CASSTPDRSNSYEQYF.

This clone was recorded many times. The sequenced fragment ends 3 residues before the CDR3 boundary, so the rest is inferred from the germline J gene. The V and J genes are TRBV6-2 or TRBV6-3 and TRBJ1-1, with TRBD1 identical over 12 bases. The CDR3 runs to 14 residues. Germline V CDR1 and CDR2: MNHEY, SVGEGT. V lost 3 bases, J lost 7 bases, and 3 bases stayed unmatched. CDR3 DNA (partial): TGTGCCAGCAGTTATGGGACAGGGGGCTTTGAA. Protein: CASSYGTGGFE. The CDR3 as a whole reads CASSYGTGGFEAFF.

This clone appeared many times. The DNA read from the CDR3 is TGTGCCAGCAGCCAAACGACAGGGCACGGCGTGGAGACC. Translation: CASSQTTGHGVET. The entire CDR3 sequence reads CASSQTTGHGVETQYF. V is TRBV14 and J is TRBJ2-5, with 7 nucleotides matching TRBD1. From the germline J gene comes the end of the CDR3, since the read stops 3 residues before it. There are 16 residues in the CDR3. CDR1 SGHDN and CDR2 FVKESK come from the germline V gene. V shed 2 bases and J 5 bases; nucleotides not matched to a gene: 11.

This clone came up many times. The read gets to within 3 residues of the CDR3 end, and the germline J gene fills in the rest. The J gene is TRBJ2-7, the V gene TRBV28; TRBD1 agrees at 10 bases. Germline V gene data show CDR1 as MDHEN and CDR2 as SYDVKM. The trim removed 6 bases at V and 2 bases at J, leaving 7 bases unmatched. The CDR3 is made up of 15 amino acids. Partial CDR3 DNA: TGTGCCAGCAGCGACCGGGACAGGGGAACCTACGAG. It translates to CASSDRDRGTYE. The entire CDR3 reads CASSDRDRGTYEQYF.

Many counts were recorded for this clone. The read ends 3 residues early relative to the CDR3; the germline J gene fills the gap. The chain carries TRBV5-1 and TRBJ2-6, with D possibly called TRBD1 or TRBD2 (5 bases each). This CDR3 spans 18 amino acids. CDR1 SGHRS and CDR2 YFSETQ come from the germline V gene. Trimming left V 1 base short and J 0 bases short, with 14 bases between. The CDR3 protein is CASSLRAGSYSGANVLTF. The sequenced CDR3 bases are TGCGCCAGCAGCTTGAGGGCAGGGAGCTACTCTGGGGCCAACGTC. Combining the CDR3 with reference TRBV5-1 and TRBJ2-6 gives the whole variable domain KAGVTQTPRYLIKTRGQQVTLSCSPISGHRSVSWYQQTPGQGLQFLFEYFSETQRNKGNFPGRFSGRQFSNSRSEMNVSTLELGDSALYLCASSLRAGSYSGANVLTFGAGSRLTVL.

This clone was seen at least ten times. Read sequence stops 3 residues before the CDR3 end, and the germline J gene provides the missing end. The genes are TRBV5-1 and TRBJ2-2; possibly TRBD1 or TRBD2 for D (6 bases each). In germline, CDR1 is SGHRS, CDR2 YFSETQ. The CDR3 length is 16 residues. V was cut by 0 bases and J by 7 bases, with 16 bases left in between. CDR3 DNA (partial): TGCGCCAGCAGCTTGGATGGCAGGGGAGGCGGCGGGGAG. This encodes CASSLDGRGGGGE. The full CDR3 protein is CASSLDGRGGGGELFF.

Ten or more counts support this clone. Read data end 3 residues before the CDR3 end; the end is taken from the germline J gene. The chain joins TRBV19 to TRBJ1-2, with 9 bases lining up with TRBD1. J gave up 3 bases and V 4 bases, and 9 bases lay outside the gene matches. Looked up from germline, CDR1 is LNHDA and CDR2 is SQIVND (reference sequence). The CDR3 runs 16 residues. CDR3 protein: CASSTTGTGRDYGYTF. Incomplete CDR3 DNA: TGTGCCAGTAGTACTACCGGGACAGGGAGAGACTATGGC.

This clone was counted many times. The read is 3 residues too short to cover the CDR3 end, so that end is filled in from the germline J gene. V is TRBV20-1 and J is TRBJ1-2, with TRBD1 matching 8 bases. The junction had 5 bases not matched to a gene; V was cut back by 4 bases and J by 4 bases. In germline, CDR1 is DFQATT, CDR2 SNEGSKA (reference sequence). The CDR3 is 13 residues long. CDR3 region: CSANLDRAYGYTF. CDR3 DNA, as far as it was read: TGCAGTGCTAATCTGGACAGGGCCTATGGC.

This clone was found many times. The CDR3 end lies 3 residues beyond the end of the read and is filled in from the germline J gene. J is TRBJ2-5 and V is TRBV7-8; no clear D gene. The germline gives CDR1 SGHVS, CDR2 FQNEAQ. Trimming cost V 3 bases and J 5 bases, with 13 bases left between them. The CDR3 is 14 residues long. Partial CDR3 DNA: TGTGCCAGCAGCTTTTCACTGATTGAGGAGACC. It encodes CASSFSLIEET. In full, the CDR3 reads CASSFSLIEETQYF.

There are many counts of this clone. The read stops 3 residues short of the end of the CDR3; the missing end is completed from the germline J gene. The rearrangement joins TRBV5-1 to TRBJ2-2; D might be TRBD2 (5 bases). CDR3 size: 15 residues. The germline V and J ends were trimmed by 0 bases and 3 bases, with 9 bases remaining between them. CDR1 and CDR2 from the germline V gene are SGHRS and YFSETQ. CDR3 bases read: TGCGCCAGCAGCTTGGCCGGACTGGACACCGGGGAG. This encodes CASSLAGLDTGE. The whole CDR3 protein reads CASSLAGLDTGELFF.

Many counts were recorded for this clone. Coverage ceases 3 residues before the CDR3 finishes, and the germline J gene fills in the end. V gene TRBV5-6 combines with J gene TRBJ2-5; D is undetermined. In germline, CDR1 is SGHDT, CDR2 YYEEEE. This CDR3 is 15 amino acids long. CDR3 in amino acids: CASSSTDGYAGTQYF. The sequenced CDR3 bases are TGTGCCAGCAGCTCCACCGACGGATACGCAGGAACC. Supplemented by reference TRBV5-6 and TRBJ2-5, the full variable domain reads DAGVTQSPTHLIKTRGQQVTLRCSPKSGHDTVSWYQQALGQGPQFIFQYYEEEERQRGNFPDRFSGHQFPNYSSELNVNALLLGDSALYLCASSSTDGYAGTQYFGPGTRLLVL.

In its sample, this clone was seen many times. The CDR3 reads CSARTQANYGYTF. The CDR3 DNA, read in part, is TGCAGTGCCCGGACACAAGCTAACTATGGC. This chain connects TRBV20-1 to TRBJ1-2; a possible D gene is TRBD1 (5 bases). The read terminates 3 residues before the CDR3 end, so the remaining end is supplied by the germline J gene. Germline lookup yields CDR1 DFQATT and CDR2 SNEGSKA (reference sequence). Trimming shortened V by 6 bases and J by 0 bases, and 11 bases separated the two germline ends. The CDR3 consists of 13 residues.

Many counts were recorded for this clone. The read is 3 residues too short to cover the CDR3 end, so that end is filled in from the germline J gene. The rearrangement joins TRBV28 to TRBJ2-3, with 11 nucleotides matching TRBD2. The J segment lost 4 bases and the V segment lost 2 bases, leaving 14 bases of the junction unmatched. CDR3 size: 19 residues. Germline assignment: CDR1 MDHEN and CDR2 SYDVKM. CDR3 amino acids: CASSLGLAGGRGYADTQYF. Incomplete CDR3 DNA: TGTGCCAGCAGTTTAGGGCTAGCGGGAGGAAGGGGTTATGCAGATACG.